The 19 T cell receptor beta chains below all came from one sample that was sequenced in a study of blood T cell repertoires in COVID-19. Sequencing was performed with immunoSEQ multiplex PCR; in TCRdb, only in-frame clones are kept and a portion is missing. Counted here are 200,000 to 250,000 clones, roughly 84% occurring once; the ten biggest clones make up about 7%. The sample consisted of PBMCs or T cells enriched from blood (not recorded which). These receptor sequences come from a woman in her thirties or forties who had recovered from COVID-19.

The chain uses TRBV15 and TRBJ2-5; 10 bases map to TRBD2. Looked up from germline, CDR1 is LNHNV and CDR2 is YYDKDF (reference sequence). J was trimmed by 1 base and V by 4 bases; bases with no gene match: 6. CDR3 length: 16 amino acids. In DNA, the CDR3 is TGTGCCACCAGCAAACAGACTAGCGGGCCCCAAGAGACCCAGTACTTC. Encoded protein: CATSKQTSGPQETQYF.

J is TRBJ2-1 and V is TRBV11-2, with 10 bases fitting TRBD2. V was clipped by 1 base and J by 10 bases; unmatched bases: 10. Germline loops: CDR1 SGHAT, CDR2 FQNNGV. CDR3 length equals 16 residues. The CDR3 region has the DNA TGTGCCAGCAGCTTAGCTGGTAGCGGGAGGTTGGACGAGCAGTTCTTC. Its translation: CASSLAGSGRLDEQFF.

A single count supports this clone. The DNA of the CDR3 is TGTGCCAGCAGCTTAGAAAGACAGGATGGCTACACCTTC. Amino acids: CASSLERQDGYTF. The chain employs TRBV7-8 and TRBJ1-2; possibly TRBD1 for D (6 bases). There are 13 residues in the CDR3. Germline lookup yields CDR1 SGHVS and CDR2 FQNEAQ. The germline V and J ends were trimmed by 1 base and 6 bases, with 9 bases remaining between them.

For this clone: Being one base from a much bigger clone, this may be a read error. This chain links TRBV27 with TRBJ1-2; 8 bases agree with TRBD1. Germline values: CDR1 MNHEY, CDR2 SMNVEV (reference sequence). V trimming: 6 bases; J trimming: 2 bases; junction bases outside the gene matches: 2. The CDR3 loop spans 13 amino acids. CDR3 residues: CASSRTGNYGYTF. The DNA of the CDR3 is TGTGCCAGCAGCCGGACAGGGAACTATGGCTACACCTTC.

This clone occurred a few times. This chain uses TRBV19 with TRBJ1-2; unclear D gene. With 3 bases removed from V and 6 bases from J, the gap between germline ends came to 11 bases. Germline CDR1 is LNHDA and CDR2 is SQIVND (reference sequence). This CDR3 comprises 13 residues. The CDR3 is CASSMVERDGYTF. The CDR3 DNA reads TGTGCCAGTAGTATGGTGGAGAGGGATGGCTACACCTTC. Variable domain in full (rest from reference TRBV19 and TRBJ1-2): DGGITQSPKYLFRKEGQNVTLSCEQNLNHDAMYWYRQDPGQGLRLIYYSQIVNDFQKGDIAEGYSVSREKKESFPLTVTSAQKNPTAFYLCASSMVERDGYTFGSGTRLTVV.

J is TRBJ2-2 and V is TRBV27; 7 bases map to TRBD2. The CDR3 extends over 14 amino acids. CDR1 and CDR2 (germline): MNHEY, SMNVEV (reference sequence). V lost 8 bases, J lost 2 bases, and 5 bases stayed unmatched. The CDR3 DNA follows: TGTGCCAGCCGCTGGGACTACAACACCGGGGAGCTGTTTTTT. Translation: CASRWDYNTGELFF.

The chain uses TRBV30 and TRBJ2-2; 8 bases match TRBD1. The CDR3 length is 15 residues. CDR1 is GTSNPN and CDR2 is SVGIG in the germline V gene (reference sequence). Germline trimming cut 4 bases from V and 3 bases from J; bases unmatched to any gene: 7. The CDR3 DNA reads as TGTGCCTGGACCGGACAGGGAGCGTACACCGGGGAGCTGTTTTTT. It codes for CAWTGQGAYTGELFF. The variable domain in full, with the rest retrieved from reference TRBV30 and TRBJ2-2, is SQTIHQWPATLVQPVGSPLSLECTVEGTSNPNLYWYRQAAGRGLQLLFYSVGIGQISSEVPQNLSASRPQDRQFILSSKKLLLSDSGFYLCAWTGQGAYTGELFFGEGSRLTVL.

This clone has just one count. This CDR3 reads CASSYRGQYSNQPQHF. CDR3 DNA sequence: TGTGCCAGCAGTTACAGGGGGCAATATAGCAATCAGCCCCAGCATTTT. The chain uses TRBV2 and TRBJ1-5; TRBD1 matches at 9 bases. CDR3 length: 16 residues. Germline loops: CDR1 SNHLY, CDR2 FYNNEI. J was trimmed by 0 bases and V by 5 bases; bases with no gene match: 5.

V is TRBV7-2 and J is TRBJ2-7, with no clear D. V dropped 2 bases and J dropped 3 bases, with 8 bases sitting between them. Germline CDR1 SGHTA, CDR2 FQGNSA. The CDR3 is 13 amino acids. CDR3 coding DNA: TGTGCCAGCAGCTTACGTTTCGGCTACGAGCAGTACTTC. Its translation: CASSLRFGYEQYF.

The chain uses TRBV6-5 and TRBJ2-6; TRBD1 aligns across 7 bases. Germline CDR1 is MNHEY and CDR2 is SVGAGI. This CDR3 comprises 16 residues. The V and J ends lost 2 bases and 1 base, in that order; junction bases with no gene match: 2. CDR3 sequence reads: CASSYNRGSGANVLTF. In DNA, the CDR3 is TGTGCCAGCAGTTACAACAGGGGATCTGGGGCCAACGTCCTGACTTTC.

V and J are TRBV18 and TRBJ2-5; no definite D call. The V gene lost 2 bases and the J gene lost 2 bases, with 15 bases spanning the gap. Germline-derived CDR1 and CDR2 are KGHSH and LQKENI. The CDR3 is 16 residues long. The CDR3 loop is CASSPERSLSQETQYF. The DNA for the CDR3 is TGTGCCAGCTCACCAGAGAGGAGCTTGAGTCAAGAGACCCAGTACTTC.

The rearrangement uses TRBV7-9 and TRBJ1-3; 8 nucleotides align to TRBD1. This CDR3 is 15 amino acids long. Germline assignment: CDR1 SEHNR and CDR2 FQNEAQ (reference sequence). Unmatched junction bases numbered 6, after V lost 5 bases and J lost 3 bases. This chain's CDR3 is CASSAPDRDGNTIYF. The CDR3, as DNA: TGTGCCAGCAGCGCCCCGGACAGGGATGGAAACACCATATATTTT.

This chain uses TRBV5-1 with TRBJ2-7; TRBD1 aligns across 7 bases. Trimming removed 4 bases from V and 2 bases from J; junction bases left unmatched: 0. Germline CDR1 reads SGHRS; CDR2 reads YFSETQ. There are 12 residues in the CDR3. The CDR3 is CASSGQAYEQYF. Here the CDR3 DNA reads TGCGCCAGCAGCGGACAGGCCTACGAGCAGTACTTC.

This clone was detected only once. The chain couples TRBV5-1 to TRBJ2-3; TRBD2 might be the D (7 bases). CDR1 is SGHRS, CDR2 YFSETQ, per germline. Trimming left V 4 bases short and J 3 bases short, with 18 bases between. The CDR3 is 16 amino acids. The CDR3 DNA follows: TGCGCCAGCAGCCTGGGGGCGGGAGAGTTGACAGATACGCAGTATTTT. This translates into CASSLGAGELTDTQYF.

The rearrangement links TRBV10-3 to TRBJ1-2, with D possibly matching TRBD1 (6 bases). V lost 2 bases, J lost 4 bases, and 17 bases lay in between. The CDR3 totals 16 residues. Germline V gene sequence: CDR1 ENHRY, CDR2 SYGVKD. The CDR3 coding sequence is TGTGCCATCAGTGAGGGGGGCCTCCGACTTTTCTATGGCTACACCTTC. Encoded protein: CAISEGGLRLFYGYTF.

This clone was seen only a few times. In DNA form, the CDR3 reads TGCGCCAGCAGCTTGAAGAGAGCGGGAGTAGGGGTCTACTACGAGCAGTACTTC. This encodes CASSLKRAGVGVYYEQYF. This chain joins TRBV5-1 and TRBJ2-7; TRBD2 aligns across 8 bases. V trimming: 1 base; J trimming: 3 bases; junction bases outside the gene matches: 15. The CDR3 totals 18 residues. CDR1 is SGHRS and CDR2 is YFSETQ in the germline V gene. Variable domain in full (rest from reference TRBV5-1 and TRBJ2-7): KAGVTQTPRYLIKTRGQQVTLSCSPISGHRSVSWYQQTPGQGLQFLFEYFSETQRNKGNFPGRFSGRQFSNSRSEMNVSTLELGDSALYLCASSLKRAGVGVYYEQYFGPGTRLTVT.

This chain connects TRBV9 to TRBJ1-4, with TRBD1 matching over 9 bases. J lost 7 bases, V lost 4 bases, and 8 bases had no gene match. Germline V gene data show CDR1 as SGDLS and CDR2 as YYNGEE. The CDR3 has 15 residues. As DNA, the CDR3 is TGTGCCAGCAGCTCCCAGACAGGGGGAGGTGAAAAACTGTTTTTT. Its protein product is CASSSQTGGGEKLFF.

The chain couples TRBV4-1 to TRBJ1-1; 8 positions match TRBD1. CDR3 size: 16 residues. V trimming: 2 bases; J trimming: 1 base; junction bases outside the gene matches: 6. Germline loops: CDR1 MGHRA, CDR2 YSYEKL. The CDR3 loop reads CASSQTAGTGNTEAFF. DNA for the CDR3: TGCGCCAGCAGCCAAACCGCCGGGACAGGGAACACTGAAGCTTTCTTT.

The CDR3 spells CASSTRTRNLRGEQFF. As DNA, the CDR3 is TGTGCCAGCAGCACCCGGACTAGGAATCTTCGCGGTGAGCAGTTCTTC. This rearrangement joins TRBV11-2 to TRBJ2-1, with 7 positions matching TRBD2. J gave up 9 bases and V 5 bases, and 16 bases lay outside the gene matches. The CDR3 runs to 16 residues. Germline lookup yields CDR1 SGHAT and CDR2 FQNNGV.